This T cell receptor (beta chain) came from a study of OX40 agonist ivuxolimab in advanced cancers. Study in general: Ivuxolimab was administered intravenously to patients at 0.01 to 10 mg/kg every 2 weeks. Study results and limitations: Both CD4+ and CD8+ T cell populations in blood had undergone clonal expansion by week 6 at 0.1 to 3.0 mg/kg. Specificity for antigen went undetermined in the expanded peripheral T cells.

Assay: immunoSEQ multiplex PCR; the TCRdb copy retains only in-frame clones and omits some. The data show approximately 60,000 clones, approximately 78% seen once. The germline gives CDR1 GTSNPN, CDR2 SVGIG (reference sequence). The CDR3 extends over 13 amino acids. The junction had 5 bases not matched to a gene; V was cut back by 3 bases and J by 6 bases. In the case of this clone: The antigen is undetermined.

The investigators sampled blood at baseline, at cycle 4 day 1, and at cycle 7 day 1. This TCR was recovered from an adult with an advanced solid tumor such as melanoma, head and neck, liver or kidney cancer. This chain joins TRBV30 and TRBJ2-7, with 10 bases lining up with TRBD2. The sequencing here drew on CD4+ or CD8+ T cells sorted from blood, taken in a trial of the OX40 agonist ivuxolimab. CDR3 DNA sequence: TGTGCCTGGAGCTTAGGACTAGCGGCCGAGCAGTACTTC. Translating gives CAWSLGLAAEQYF.